In this sample, the clone carrying this T cell receptor beta chain turned up a few times. This CDR3 has 15 residues. V lost 6 bases and J lost 1, with 15 bases in between. Germline V gene data show CDR1 as MNHEY and CDR2 as SVGAGI. These data belong to a study of blood T cell repertoires in COVID-19. Sequenced by immunoSEQ multiplex PCR; TCRdb stores in-frame clones only, minus some. The sample holds 250,000 to 300,000 clones, approximately 87% seen once. The sequence came from a man in his 60s who had recovered from COVID-19. This chain links TRBV6-5 with TRBJ1-1; no reliable D call. What was sequenced was peripheral blood. The CDR3, as DNA: TGTGCCAGCAGCCGCCGGGAGGGAGGGAACACTGAAGCTTTCTTT. Residues: CASSRREGGNTEAFF.